This T cell receptor beta chain was identified during a study of response to subunit inactivated influenza vaccine. A word on this clonotype: Its antigen remains unknown. Germline and junction disagree at one end, which may indicate a read error.

The CDR3 extends over 18 amino acids. Germline V CDR1 and CDR2: DFQATT, SNEGSKA (reference sequence). TCRdb reprocessed the RT-PCR reads with MiXCR, giving one entry per CDR3 protein. The sample includes a few hundred thousand distinct CDR3 sequences, around 15% of them seen just once. Findings and caveats of the study: Authors suggested that a seasonal influenza vaccination recruits few new T cells each time.

This TCR came from a man aged 50 to 60 who received an inactivated influenza vaccine. Sequencing was performed on PBMCs from blood, taken about 13 days after vaccination. The rearrangement uses TRBV20-1 and TRBJ2-1, with TRBD2 matching over 10 bases. The CDR3 reads CCARDRASGGWGYNEQFF. CDR3 sequence (DNA): TGCTGTGCTAGAGATCGGGCTAGCGGGGGTTGGGGGTACAATGAGCAGTTCTTC.